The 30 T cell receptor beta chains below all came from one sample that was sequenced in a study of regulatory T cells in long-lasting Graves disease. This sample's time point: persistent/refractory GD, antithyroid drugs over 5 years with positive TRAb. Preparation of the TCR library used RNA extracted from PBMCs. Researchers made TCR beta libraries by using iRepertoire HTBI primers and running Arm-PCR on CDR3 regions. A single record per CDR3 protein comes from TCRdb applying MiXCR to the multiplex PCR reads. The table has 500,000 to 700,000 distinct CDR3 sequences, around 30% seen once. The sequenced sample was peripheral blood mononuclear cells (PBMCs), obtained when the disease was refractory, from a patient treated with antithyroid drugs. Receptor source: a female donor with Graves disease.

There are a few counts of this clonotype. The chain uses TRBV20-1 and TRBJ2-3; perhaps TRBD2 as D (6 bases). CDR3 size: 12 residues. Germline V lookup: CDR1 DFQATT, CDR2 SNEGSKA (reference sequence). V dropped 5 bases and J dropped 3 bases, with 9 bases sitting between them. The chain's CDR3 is CSARTTTDTQYF. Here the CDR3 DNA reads TGCAGTGCTCGGACTACTACAGATACGCAGTATTTT.

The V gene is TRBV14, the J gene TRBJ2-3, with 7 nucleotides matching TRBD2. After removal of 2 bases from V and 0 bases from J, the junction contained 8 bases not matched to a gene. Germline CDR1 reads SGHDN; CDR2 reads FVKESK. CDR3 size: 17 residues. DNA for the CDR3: TGTGCCAGCAGCCAAAGAAACGGGAGGCCTAGCACAGATACGCAGTATTTT. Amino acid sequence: CASSQRNGRPSTDTQYF.

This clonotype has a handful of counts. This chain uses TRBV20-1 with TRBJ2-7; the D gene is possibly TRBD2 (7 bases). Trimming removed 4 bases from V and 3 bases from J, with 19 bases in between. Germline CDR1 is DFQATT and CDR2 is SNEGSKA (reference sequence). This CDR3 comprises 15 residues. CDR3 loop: CSAIPLGGGGYEQYF. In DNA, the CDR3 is TGCAGTGCTATTCCCCTTGGGGGAGGGGGCTACGAGCAGTACTTC.

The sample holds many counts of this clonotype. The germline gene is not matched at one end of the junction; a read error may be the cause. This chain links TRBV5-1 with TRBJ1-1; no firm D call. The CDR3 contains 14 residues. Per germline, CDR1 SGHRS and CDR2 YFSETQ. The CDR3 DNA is TGTGCCAGCAGCTTGGGGTCGGCGAACACTGAAGCTTTCTTT. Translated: CASSLGSANTEAFF.

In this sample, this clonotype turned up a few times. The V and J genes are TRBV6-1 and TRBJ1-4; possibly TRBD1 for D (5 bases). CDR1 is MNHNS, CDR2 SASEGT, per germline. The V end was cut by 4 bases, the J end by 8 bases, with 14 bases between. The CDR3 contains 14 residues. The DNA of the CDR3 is TGTGCCAGCAGTGGGGGCCTGCCAGGAGAAAAACTGTTTTTT. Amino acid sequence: CASSGGLPGEKLFF.

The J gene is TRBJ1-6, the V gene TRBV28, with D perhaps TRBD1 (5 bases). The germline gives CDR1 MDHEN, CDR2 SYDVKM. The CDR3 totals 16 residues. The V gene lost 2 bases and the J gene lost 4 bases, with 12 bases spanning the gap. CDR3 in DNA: TGTGCCAGCAGTTTAAGTCAGGGCATTTATAATTCACCCCTCCACTTT. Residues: CASSLSQGIYNSPLHF.

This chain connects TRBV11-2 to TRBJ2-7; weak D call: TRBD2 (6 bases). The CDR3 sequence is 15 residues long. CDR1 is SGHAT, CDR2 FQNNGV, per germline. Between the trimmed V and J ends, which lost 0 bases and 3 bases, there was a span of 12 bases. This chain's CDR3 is CASSLEAGPLYEQYF. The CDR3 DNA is TGTGCCAGCAGCTTAGAGGCGGGACCCCTCTACGAGCAGTACTTC.

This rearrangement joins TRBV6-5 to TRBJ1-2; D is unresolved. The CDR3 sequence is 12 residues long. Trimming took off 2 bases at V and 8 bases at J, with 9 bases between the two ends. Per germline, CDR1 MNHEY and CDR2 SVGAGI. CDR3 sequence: CASSYSGKGYTF. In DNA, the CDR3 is TGTGCCAGCAGTTACAGTGGAAAGGGCTACACCTTC.

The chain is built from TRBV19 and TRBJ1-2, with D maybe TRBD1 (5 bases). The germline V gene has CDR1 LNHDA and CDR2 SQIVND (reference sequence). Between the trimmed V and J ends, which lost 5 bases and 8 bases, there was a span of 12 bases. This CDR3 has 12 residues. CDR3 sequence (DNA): TGTGCCAGTAGTCCGACAGAAAGAGGCTACACCTTC. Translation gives CASSPTERGYTF.

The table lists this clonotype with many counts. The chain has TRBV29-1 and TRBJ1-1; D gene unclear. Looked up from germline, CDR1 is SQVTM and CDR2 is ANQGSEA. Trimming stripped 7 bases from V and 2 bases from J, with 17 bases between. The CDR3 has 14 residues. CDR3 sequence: CSAKRRAENTEAFF. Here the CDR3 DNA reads TGCAGCGCCAAGAGACGGGCAGAAAACACTGAAGCTTTCTTT.

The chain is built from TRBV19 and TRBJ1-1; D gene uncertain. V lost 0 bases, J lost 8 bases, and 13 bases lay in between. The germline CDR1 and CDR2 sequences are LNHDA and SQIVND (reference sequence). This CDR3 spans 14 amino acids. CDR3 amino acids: CASSIDGEATEAFF. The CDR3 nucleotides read TGTGCCAGTAGTATAGATGGGGAGGCCACAGAAGCTTTCTTT.

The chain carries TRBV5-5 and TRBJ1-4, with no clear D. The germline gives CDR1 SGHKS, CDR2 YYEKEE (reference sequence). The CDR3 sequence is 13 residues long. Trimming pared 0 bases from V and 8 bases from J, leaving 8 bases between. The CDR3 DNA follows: TGTGCCAGCAGCTTGGGTCCCCAGGAAAAACTGTTTTTT. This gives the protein CASSLGPQEKLFF.

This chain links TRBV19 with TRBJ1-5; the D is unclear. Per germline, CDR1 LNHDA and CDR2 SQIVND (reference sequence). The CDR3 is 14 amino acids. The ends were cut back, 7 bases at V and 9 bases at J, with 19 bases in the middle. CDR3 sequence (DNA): TGTGCCAGTATCGGCGCGGGCTCCTGGGTGCCCCAGCATTTT. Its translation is CASIGAGSWVPQHF.

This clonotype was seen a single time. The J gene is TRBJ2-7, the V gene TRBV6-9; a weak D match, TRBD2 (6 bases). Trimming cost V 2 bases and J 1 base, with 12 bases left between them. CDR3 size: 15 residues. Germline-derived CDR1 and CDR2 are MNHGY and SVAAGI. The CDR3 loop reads CASSYVQGGSYEQYF. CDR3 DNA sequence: TGTGCCAGCAGTTATGTGCAGGGAGGATCCTACGAGCAGTACTTC.

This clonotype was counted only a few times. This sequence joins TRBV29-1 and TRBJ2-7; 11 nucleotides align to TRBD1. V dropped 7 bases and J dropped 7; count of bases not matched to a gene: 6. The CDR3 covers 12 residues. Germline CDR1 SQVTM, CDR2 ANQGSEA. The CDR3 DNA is TGCAGCGCCGGACAGGGGGCTAAGGAGCAGTACTTC. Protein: CSAGQGAKEQYF.

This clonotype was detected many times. CDR3 in amino acids: CASSLDRLEAFF. The CDR3 nucleotides read TGTGCCAGCAGCCTGGACCGGTTAGAAGCTTTCTTT. The V and J genes are TRBV28 and TRBJ1-1; no clear D. V was pared by 6 bases and J by 8 bases, with 13 bases between. Germline CDR1 reads MDHEN; CDR2 reads SYDVKM. CDR3 length equals 12 residues.

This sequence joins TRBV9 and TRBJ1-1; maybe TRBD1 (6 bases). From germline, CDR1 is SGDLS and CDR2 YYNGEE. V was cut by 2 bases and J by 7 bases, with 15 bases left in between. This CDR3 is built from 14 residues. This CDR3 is CASSVGTKALEAFF. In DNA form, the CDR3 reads TGTGCCAGCAGCGTCGGGACAAAAGCCCTTGAAGCTTTCTTT. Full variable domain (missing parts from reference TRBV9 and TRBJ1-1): DSGVTQTPKHLITATGQRVTLRCSPRSGDLSVYWYQQSLDQGLQFLIQYYNGEERAKGNILERFSAQQFPDLHSELNLSSLELGDSALYFCASSVGTKALEAFFGQGTRLTVV.

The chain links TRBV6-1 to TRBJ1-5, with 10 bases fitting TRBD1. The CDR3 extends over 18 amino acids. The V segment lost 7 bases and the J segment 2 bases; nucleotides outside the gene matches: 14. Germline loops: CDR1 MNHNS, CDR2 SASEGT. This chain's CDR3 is CASIAVTGGRSGNQPQHF. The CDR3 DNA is TGTGCCAGCATAGCGGTGACAGGGGGCCGGAGTGGCAATCAGCCCCAGCATTTT.

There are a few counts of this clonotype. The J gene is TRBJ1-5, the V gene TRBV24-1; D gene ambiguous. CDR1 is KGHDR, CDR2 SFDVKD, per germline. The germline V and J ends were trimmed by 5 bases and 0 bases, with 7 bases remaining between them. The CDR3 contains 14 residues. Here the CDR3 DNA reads TGTGCCACCAGTGGACCGTCTAGCAATCAGCCCCAGCATTTT. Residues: CATSGPSSNQPQHF.

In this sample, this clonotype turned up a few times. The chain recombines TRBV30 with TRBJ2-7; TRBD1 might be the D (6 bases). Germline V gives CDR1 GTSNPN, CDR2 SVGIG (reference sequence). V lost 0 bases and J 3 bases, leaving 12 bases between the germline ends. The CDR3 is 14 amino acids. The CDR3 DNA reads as TGTGCCTGGAGTGTTTGGGAGACAGGCTACGAGCAGTACTTC. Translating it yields CAWSVWETGYEQYF.

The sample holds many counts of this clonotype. The CDR3: CASSGWASDTEAFF. CDR3 nucleotide sequence: TGTGCCAGCAGTGGTTGGGCATCGGACACTGAAGCTTTCTTT. The chain joins TRBV2 to TRBJ1-1; D is unclear. The germline V gene encodes CDR1 SNHLY and CDR2 FYNNEI. This CDR3 has 14 residues. V lost 4 bases and J 3 bases, leaving 12 bases between the germline ends.

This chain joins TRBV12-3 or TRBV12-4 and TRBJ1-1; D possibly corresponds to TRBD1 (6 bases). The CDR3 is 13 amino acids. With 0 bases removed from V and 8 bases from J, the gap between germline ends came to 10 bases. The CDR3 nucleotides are TGTGCCAGCAGTTTAGCCAGGGGTTTAGAAGCTTTCTTT. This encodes CASSLARGLEAFF.

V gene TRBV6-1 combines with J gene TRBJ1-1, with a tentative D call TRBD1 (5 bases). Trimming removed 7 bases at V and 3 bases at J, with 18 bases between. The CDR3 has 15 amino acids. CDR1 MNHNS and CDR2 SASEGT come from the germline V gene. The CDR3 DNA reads TGTGCCAGCACCCCGTCTCGGGGGGTGTACACTGAAGCTTTCTTT. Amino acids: CASTPSRGVYTEAFF.

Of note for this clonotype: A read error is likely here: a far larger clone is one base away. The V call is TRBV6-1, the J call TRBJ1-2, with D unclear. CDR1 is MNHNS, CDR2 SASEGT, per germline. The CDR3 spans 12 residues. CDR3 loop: CASSEDSYGYAF. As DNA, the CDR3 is TGTGCCAGCAGTGAAGACAGCTATGGCTACGCCTTC.

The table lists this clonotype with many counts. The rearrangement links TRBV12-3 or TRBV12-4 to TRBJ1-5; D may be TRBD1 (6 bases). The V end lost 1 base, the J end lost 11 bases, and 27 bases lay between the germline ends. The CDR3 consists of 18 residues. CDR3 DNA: TGTGCCAGCAGTTTAGTTCTCGGCCGACCGACAGGCAAGGGGGCCCAGCATTTT. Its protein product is CASSLVLGRPTGKGAQHF.

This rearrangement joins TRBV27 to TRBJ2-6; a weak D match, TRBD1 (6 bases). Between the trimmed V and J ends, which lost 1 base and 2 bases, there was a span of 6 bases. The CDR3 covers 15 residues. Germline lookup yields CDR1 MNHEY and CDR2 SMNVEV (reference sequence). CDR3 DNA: TGTGCCAGCAGTTTATGGGGGCCTGGGGCCAACGTCCTGACTTTC. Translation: CASSLWGPGANVLTF.

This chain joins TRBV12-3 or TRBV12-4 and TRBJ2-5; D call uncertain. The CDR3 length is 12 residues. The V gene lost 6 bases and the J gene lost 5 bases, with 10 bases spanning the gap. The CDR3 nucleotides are TGTGCCAGCAGCCCAATAGGGGAGACCCAGTACTTC. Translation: CASSPIGETQYF.

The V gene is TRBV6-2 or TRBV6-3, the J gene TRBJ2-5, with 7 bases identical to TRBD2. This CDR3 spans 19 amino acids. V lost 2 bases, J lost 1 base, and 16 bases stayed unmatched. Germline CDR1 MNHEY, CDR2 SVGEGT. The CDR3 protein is CASSYPGTNGSDLQETQYF. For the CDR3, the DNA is TGTGCCAGCAGTTACCCTGGGACTAACGGATCCGACCTCCAAGAGACCCAGTACTTC.

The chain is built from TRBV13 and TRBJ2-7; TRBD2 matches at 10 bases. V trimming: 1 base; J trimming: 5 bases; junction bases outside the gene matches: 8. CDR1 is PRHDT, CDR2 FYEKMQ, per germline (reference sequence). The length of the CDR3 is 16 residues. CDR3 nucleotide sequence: TGTGCCAGCAGCTTAGTTTCCGCTAGCGGGAGCGACGAGCAGTACTTC. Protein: CASSLVSASGSDEQYF.

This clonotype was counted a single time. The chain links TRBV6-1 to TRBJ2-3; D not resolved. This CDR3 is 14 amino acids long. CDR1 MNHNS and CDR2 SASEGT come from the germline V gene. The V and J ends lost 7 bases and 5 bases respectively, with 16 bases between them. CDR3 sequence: CASKWVGQEDTQYF. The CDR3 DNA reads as TGTGCCAGCAAATGGGTGGGCCAAGAAGATACGCAGTATTTT.